A selection of T cell receptor beta chains follows, all from one sample in a study of cytomegalovirus exposure and HLA in healthy donors. The data were produced by immunoSEQ multiplex PCR, yet TCRdb's version contains in-frame clones alone and is incomplete. Among about 230,000 clones, 85% to 90% were seen once, and the ten largest hold about 1%. The sequencing sample was made of PBMCs. Receptors were obtained from a woman aged 18-35 years in good health and CMV-seronegative. CDR3s include the opening cysteine and the closing phenylalanine or tryptophan. A D gene is named only where the DNA matches it firmly. The listing skips clone size in some rows; elsewhere it reads once, few, many or a size class.

TRBD2	-	TRBV2	TRBJ2-5	CASRGLIRETQYF	TGTGCCAGCAGGGGACTAATACGAGAGACCCAGTACTTC
TRBD2	-	TRBV4-1	TRBJ2-4	CASSQDRLAGIGGRAKNIQYF	TGCGCCAGCAGCCAAGATCGGCTAGCGGGAATCGGTGGGAGAGCCAAAAACATTCAGTACTTC
-	-	TRBV4-1	TRBJ2-7	CASSHLWSEQYF	TGCGCCAGCAGCCACCTTTGGAGCGAGCAGTACTTC
TRBD1	-	TRBV5-6	TRBJ1-1	CASSFEVDRETFF	TGTGCCAGCAGCTTTGAGGTTGACAGGGAAACTTTCTTT
TRBD2	-	TRBV4-3	TRBJ2-1	CASSQDVAGGVVSEQFF	TGCGCCAGCAGCCAAGATGTCGCGGGGGGGGTGGTTAGTGAGCAGTTCTTC
-	-	TRBV20-1	TRBJ2-1	CSASHYEQFF	TGCAGTGCTTCCCACTATGAGCAGTTCTTC
-	-	TRBV7-2	TRBJ2-7	CASSLQLGSYEQYF	TGTGCCAGCAGCCTACAACTCGGGTCCTACGAGCAGTACTTC
-	-	TRBV6-5	TRBJ1-4	CASGRLAGEKLFF	TGTGCCAGCGGGAGACTTGCCGGTGAAAAACTGTTTTTT
-	-	TRBV5-6	TRBJ2-7	CASSLDGDTYEQYF	TGTGCCAGCAGCTTGGACGGGGACACTTACGAGCAGTACTTC
TRBD1	-	TRBV10-3	TRBJ1-5	CAISPGTGGEGNQPQHF	TGTGCCATCAGTCCCGGGACAGGGGGTGAAGGCAATCAGCCCCAGCATTTT
TRBD1	few	TRBV10-2	TRBJ2-7	CASRRQGGLAYEQYF	TGCGCCAGCAGAAGACAGGGGGGTCTAGCCTACGAGCAGTACTTC
-	-	TRBV21-1	TRBJ1-4	CAIWEGREKLFF	TGTGCCATATGGGAGGGGCGAGAAAAACTGTTTTTT
-	-	TRBV28	TRBJ1-1	CASSLLLAERTEAFF	TGTGCCAGCAGTTTATTGTTGGCGGAAAGGACTGAAGCTTTCTTT
-	-	TRBV10-3	TRBJ2-1	CAIRGDFYNEQFF	TGTGCCATCAGAGGGGACTTCTACAATGAGCAGTTCTTC
TRBD2	-	TRBV6-6	TRBJ2-4	CASSSGGGKNIQYF	TGTGCCAGCAGTTCGGGGGGGGGCAAAAACATTCAGTACTTC
-	-	TRBV6-1	TRBJ2-3	CASSPEGATDTQYF	TGTGCCAGCAGCCCGGAGGGGGCTACAGATACGCAGTATTTT
TRBD2	-	TRBV5-4	TRBJ2-1	CASSLAEGLAGNEQFF	TGTGCCAGCAGCTTGGCCGAAGGACTAGCGGGCAATGAGCAGTTCTTC
TRBD2	-	TRBV7-6	TRBJ2-5	CASSSRTSLQETQYF	TGTGCCAGCAGCTCGCGGACTAGCCTTCAAGAGACCCAGTACTTC